This T cell receptor beta chain was identified in a study of T cells after posttransplantation cyclophosphamide. The germline gives CDR1 SEHNR, CDR2 FQNEAQ (reference sequence). CDR3 size: 13 residues. V was cut by 7 bases and J by 6 bases, with 13 bases left in between. Cells defined as naive were viable CD3+CD4+ or CD3+CD8+ and CCR7+CD45RA+CD45RO-CD95-CD27+CD28+. Clones were sequenced by immunoSEQ multiplex PCR, and TCRdb holds only the in-frame ones, with some missing. Among approximately 17,000 clones, roughly 92% were seen once, and the ten largest hold 0.25% to 0.3%. This chain connects TRBV7-9 to TRBJ2-1; D is unclear. The TCR comes from a woman aged 50 to 65 in good health and a related stem cell transplant donor. Material for sequencing was naive CD4+ T cells sorted from blood. CDR3 in DNA: TGTGCCAGCACTAGTCCTTATCTCAATGAGCAGTTCTTC. Translating gives CASTSPYLNEQFF.